This is a list of T cell receptor beta chains from one sample in a study of early T cells in non-severe SARS-CoV-2 infection. TCRdb reprocessed the 5' RACE reads with MiXCR, giving one entry per CDR3 protein. The sample contains 60,000 to 70,000 distinct CDR3 sequences, 4.5% to 7.5% of which appear only once. The source material was whole blood, sampled at baseline. The receptors stem from an adult who was a healthcare worker with PCR-confirmed SARS-CoV-2 infection or an uninfected control (not recorded which). The CDR3 runs from the conserved cysteine through the conserved F or W. The order of the fields is clone size, V gene, J gene, D gene, CDR3 protein, CDR3 DNA. The D gene is left open where the match is weak. Only part of the rows carry a size: once, few, many, or a class if the clone is expanded.

size: many
V: TRBV28
J: TRBJ1-2
D: TRBD1
CDR3: CASSPPPGQGNYGYTF
DNA: TGTGCCAGCAGTCCCCCGCCGGGACAGGGAAACTATGGCTACACCTTC

size: NA
V: TRBV29-1
J: TRBJ2-7
D: NA
CDR3: CSVGSGYEQYF
DNA: TGCAGCGTTGGATCCGGGTACGAGCAGTACTTC

size: many
V: TRBV5-6
J: TRBJ1-2
D: NA
CDR3: CASSTDTDYGYTF
DNA: TGTGCCAGCAGCACCGACACTGATTATGGCTACACCTTC

size: many
V: TRBV5-1
J: TRBJ2-1
D: NA
CDR3: CASSLAQGKDEQFF
DNA: TGCGCCAGCAGCTTGGCACAGGGAAAGGATGAGCAGTTCTTC

size: NA
V: TRBV18
J: TRBJ2-1
D: NA
CDR3: CASSPPGSYNEQFF
DNA: TGTGCCAGCTCACCTCCCGGAAGCTACAATGAGCAGTTCTTC

size: many
V: TRBV7-8
J: TRBJ2-2
D: TRBD2
CDR3: CASSLVASTSANTGELFF
DNA: TGTGCCAGCAGCTTAGTGGCGTCGACTAGCGCGAACACCGGGGAGCTGTTTTTT

size: many
V: TRBV12-3/TRBV12-4
J: TRBJ1-1
D: NA
CDR3: CASSLGLWLRAITEAFF
DNA: TGTGCCAGCAGTTTAGGGTTATGGCTCAGGGCAATCACTGAAGCTTTCTTT

size: few
V: TRBV20-1
J: TRBJ2-1
D: TRBD2
CDR3: CSAGRLAGGYYNEQFF
DNA: TGCAGTGCTGGACGCCTAGCGGGAGGCTATTACAATGAGCAGTTCTTC

size: many
V: TRBV10-2
J: TRBJ1-4
D: NA
CDR3: CASLRVWPNEKLFF
DNA: TGCGCCAGCCTTCGGGTCTGGCCAAATGAAAAACTGTTTTTT

size: many
V: TRBV29-1
J: TRBJ2-7
D: TRBD2
CDR3: CSVGRGRGIGEQYF
DNA: TGCAGCGTTGGTCGCGGGAGAGGAATTGGCGAGCAGTACTTC

size: many
V: TRBV20-1
J: TRBJ2-2
D: NA
CDR3: CSAIRLVAGELFF
DNA: TGCAGTGCTATTAGACTAGTTGCCGGGGAGCTGTTTTTT

size: many
V: TRBV5-7
J: TRBJ1-1
D: NA
CDR3: CASTPYTEAFF
DNA: TGTGCCAGCACCCCCTACACTGAAGCTTTCTTT

size: many
V: TRBV20-1
J: TRBJ2-1
D: NA
CDR3: CSASGSVYNEQFF
DNA: TGCAGTGCTAGCGGGAGCGTGTACAATGAGCAGTTCTTC

size: few
V: TRBV13
J: TRBJ2-3
D: TRBD1
CDR3: CASSRRTGRADTQYF
DNA: TGTGCCAGCAGCCGTAGGACAGGAAGGGCAGATACGCAGTATTTT

size: medium-sized
V: TRBV29-1
J: TRBJ1-2
D: NA
CDR3: CSVEENGDGYTF
DNA: TGCAGCGTTGAAGAAAATGGAGATGGCTACACCTTC

size: many
V: TRBV6-2/TRBV6-3
J: TRBJ2-5
D: NA
CDR3: CASSRGQIMSQETQYF
DNA: TGTGCCAGCAGCAGAGGACAGATCATGTCCCAAGAGACCCAGTACTTC

size: many
V: TRBV12-3/TRBV12-4
J: TRBJ2-3
D: NA
CDR3: CASSLLSTDTQYF
DNA: TGTGCCAGCAGTCTACTCAGCACAGATACGCAGTATTTT

size: few
V: TRBV12-3/TRBV12-4
J: TRBJ2-1
D: TRBD2
CDR3: CASTWGSGRAEQFF
DNA: TGTGCCAGCACCTGGGGTAGCGGGAGGGCCGAGCAGTTCTTC

size: few
V: TRBV5-5
J: TRBJ2-1
D: TRBD2
CDR3: CASSWKLAGGINEQFF
DNA: TGTGCCAGCAGCTGGAAGCTAGCGGGAGGGATCAATGAGCAGTTCTTC

size: few
V: TRBV5-6
J: TRBJ2-4
D: NA
CDR3: CASSLTAGAENIQYF
DNA: TGTGCCAGCAGCTTGACTGCCGGGGCCGAAAACATTCAGTACTTC

size: few
V: TRBV20-1
J: TRBJ2-7
D: NA
CDR3: CSASLDRLSSYEQYF
DNA: TGCAGTGCTAGTCTCGACAGACTAAGCTCCTACGAGCAGTACTTC

size: many
V: TRBV4-2
J: TRBJ1-2
D: NA
CDR3: CASSQDSGTHYGYTF
DNA: TGTGCCAGCAGCCAAGATTCTGGGACACACTATGGCTACACCTTC

size: many
V: TRBV18
J: TRBJ1-4
D: NA
CDR3: CASSPSDTRKLFF
DNA: TGTGCCAGCTCACCCTCGGACACCCGAAAACTGTTTTTT

size: many
V: TRBV28
J: TRBJ1-1
D: NA
CDR3: CASSPGPNTEAFF
DNA: TGTGCCAGCAGCCCAGGACCGAACACTGAAGCTTTCTTT

size: few
V: TRBV7-2
J: TRBJ2-1
D: TRBD2
CDR3: CASSLTSGPTYNEQFF
DNA: TGTGCCAGCAGCCTAACTAGCGGACCAACCTACAATGAGCAGTTCTTC

size: NA
V: TRBV15
J: TRBJ1-1
D: NA
CDR3: CATSSGFRDAFF
DNA: TGTGCCACCAGCAGTGGGTTCCGGGACGCTTTCTTT

size: many
V: TRBV29-1
J: TRBJ2-3
D: NA
CDR3: CSVDGATTDTQYF
DNA: TGCAGCGTTGATGGGGCGACGACAGATACGCAGTATTTT

size: many
V: TRBV18
J: TRBJ2-3
D: NA
CDR3: CASSPKRETDTQYF
DNA: TGTGCCAGCTCACCAAAAAGGGAGACAGATACGCAGTATTTT

size: many
V: TRBV20-1
J: TRBJ2-7
D: TRBD2
CDR3: CSASRGLEDHEQYF
DNA: TGCAGTGCTAGTCGGGGACTAGAGGACCACGAGCAGTACTTC

size: many
V: TRBV12-3/TRBV12-4
J: TRBJ2-5
D: NA
CDR3: CASSLGVVRETQYF
DNA: TGTGCCAGCAGTTTAGGAGTGGTCCGAGAGACCCAGTACTTC

size: many
V: TRBV6-6
J: TRBJ1-2
D: TRBD1
CDR3: CASSLPQGAEYGYTF
DNA: TGTGCCAGCAGTCTTCCACAGGGGGCGGAATATGGCTACACCTTC

size: few
V: TRBV4-1
J: TRBJ2-3
D: TRBD1
CDR3: CASSQDRGRDTDTQYF
DNA: TGCGCCAGCAGCCAGGACAGGGGAAGGGACACAGATACGCAGTATTTT

size: many
V: TRBV7-2
J: TRBJ2-5
D: TRBD2
CDR3: CASSQREGTQYF
DNA: TGTGCCAGCAGTCAGCGGGAAGGGACCCAGTACTTC

size: many
V: TRBV4-3
J: TRBJ2-7
D: TRBD2
CDR3: CASSRGRLAGGWSYEQYF
DNA: TGCGCCAGCAGCCGCGGAAGACTAGCGGGAGGCTGGTCCTACGAGCAGTACTTC

size: NA
V: TRBV20-1
J: TRBJ2-2
D: NA
CDR3: CSARDLINTGELFF
DNA: TGCAGTGCTAGAGATTTGATTAACACCGGGGAGCTGTTTTTT

size: NA
V: TRBV13
J: TRBJ1-5
D: NA
CDR3: CASSLWTSGNQPQHF
DNA: TGTGCCAGCAGCTTATGGACATCAGGCAATCAGCCCCAGCATTTT

size: many
V: TRBV28
J: TRBJ2-7
D: NA
CDR3: CASSLSEQYF
DNA: TGTGCCAGCAGTTTATCCGAGCAGTACTTC

size: many
V: TRBV2
J: TRBJ1-3
D: NA
CDR3: CASNPDSGNTIYF
DNA: TGTGCCAGCAATCCGGACTCTGGAAACACCATATATTTT

size: NA
V: TRBV5-4
J: TRBJ2-1
D: NA
CDR3: CASSLGPNEQFF
DNA: TGTGCCAGCAGCTTGGGTCCTAATGAGCAGTTCTTC

size: few
V: TRBV7-6
J: TRBJ2-1
D: TRBD2
CDR3: CASSLGPGLAGGSSYNEQFF
DNA: TGTGCCAGCAGCTTGGGGCCGGGACTAGCGGGAGGGTCCTCCTACAATGAGCAGTTCTTC

size: NA
V: TRBV24-1
J: TRBJ2-1
D: NA
CDR3: CATQKGGINEQFF
DNA: TGTGCCACGCAGAAGGGGGGGATCAACGAGCAGTTCTTC

size: NA
V: TRBV4-1
J: TRBJ2-3
D: TRBD1
CDR3: CASSQGDRLIATQYF
DNA: TGCGCCAGCAGCCAAGGGGACAGGCTCATAGCTACGCAGTATTTT

size: many
V: TRBV18
J: TRBJ2-7
D: NA
CDR3: CASSPPAYSYEQYF
DNA: TGTGCCAGCTCACCGCCAGCGTACTCCTACGAGCAGTACTTC

size: many
V: TRBV5-1
J: TRBJ2-7
D: TRBD1
CDR3: CASSLGQRSYEQYF
DNA: TGCGCCAGCAGCCTGGGACAGAGGTCCTACGAGCAGTACTTC

size: many
V: TRBV5-1
J: TRBJ1-4
D: NA
CDR3: CASRATGTNEKLFF
DNA: TGCGCCAGCAGAGCAACAGGGACTAATGAAAAACTGTTTTTT

size: many
V: TRBV5-6
J: TRBJ1-1
D: TRBD1
CDR3: CASSFRDRGNTEAFF
DNA: TGTGCCAGCAGCTTCAGGGACAGGGGGAACACTGAAGCTTTCTTT

size: few
V: TRBV7-3
J: TRBJ1-1
D: NA
CDR3: CASSPGGGTEAFF
DNA: TGTGCCAGCAGCCCCGGAGGGGGCACTGAAGCTTTCTTT

size: few
V: TRBV5-1
J: TRBJ2-3
D: TRBD2
CDR3: CASNRDTSGFTDTQYF
DNA: TGCGCCAGCAACAGGGACACTAGCGGTTTTACAGATACGCAGTATTTT

size: medium-sized
V: TRBV13
J: TRBJ2-7
D: TRBD2
CDR3: CASSLRLAGDKYEQYF
DNA: TGTGCCAGCAGCTTACGCCTAGCGGGAGATAAGTACGAGCAGTACTTC

size: medium-sized
V: TRBV6-6
J: TRBJ1-4
D: NA
CDR3: CASSPMTADGKLFF
DNA: TGTGCCAGCAGCCCCATGACCGCCGATGGGAAACTGTTTTTT

size: few
V: TRBV6-6
J: TRBJ1-5
D: NA
CDR3: CASSPRRDASNQPQHF
DNA: TGTGCCAGCAGTCCCCGCAGGGACGCAAGCAATCAGCCCCAGCATTTT

size: many
V: TRBV29-1
J: TRBJ2-1
D: NA
CDR3: CSVVRAGGEQFF
DNA: TGCAGCGTTGTTCGAGCCGGAGGTGAGCAGTTCTTC

size: few
V: TRBV5-1
J: TRBJ2-5
D: NA
CDR3: CASSSTGRLWGETQYF
DNA: TGCGCCAGCAGCTCGACGGGGCGGCTATGGGGAGAGACCCAGTACTTC

size: NA
V: TRBV6-1
J: TRBJ2-1
D: TRBD2
CDR3: CASIPTSGSFSYNEQFF
DNA: TGTGCCAGCATTCCAACTAGCGGGAGCTTCTCCTACAATGAGCAGTTCTTC

size: NA
V: TRBV25-1
J: TRBJ2-1
D: TRBD1
CDR3: CASSEETGTYNEQFF
DNA: TGTGCCAGCAGTGAGGAGACAGGGACCTACAATGAGCAGTTCTTC

size: few
V: TRBV11-2
J: TRBJ2-7
D: TRBD2
CDR3: CASSPGTSGSYEQYF
DNA: TGTGCCAGCAGCCCCGGGACTAGCGGGAGCTACGAGCAGTACTTC

size: few
V: TRBV13
J: TRBJ2-7
D: NA
CDR3: CASSSRGTSYEQYF
DNA: TGTGCCAGCAGCTCTCGCGGGACTTCCTACGAGCAGTACTTC

size: NA
V: TRBV4-1
J: TRBJ1-3
D: TRBD1
CDR3: CASSQFDRVPGNTIYF
DNA: TGCGCCAGCAGCCAATTCGACAGGGTCCCTGGAAACACCATATATTTT

size: many
V: TRBV20-1
J: TRBJ1-1
D: TRBD1
CDR3: CSARVAGQGVAEAFF
DNA: TGCAGTGCTAGAGTCGCGGGACAGGGAGTTGCTGAAGCTTTCTTT

size: few
V: TRBV6-5
J: TRBJ1-1
D: NA
CDR3: CASSAEFEAFF
DNA: TGTGCCAGCAGCGCAGAGTTTGAAGCTTTCTTT